The subject of this entry is one TCR beta chain. Alongside a J-beta primer mix, a sample-barcoded 5' primer served in a second PCR lasting 7 to 11 cycles. Using its own MiXCR run on the 5' RACE reads, TCRdb lists one record per CDR3 protein. This table holds some 940,000 distinct CDR3 sequences, approximately 32% found once. This entry belongs to a study of blood T cells in healthy people across ages. Trimming removed 0 bases at V and 2 bases at J, with 21 bases between. Germline lookup yields CDR1 ENHRY and CDR2 SYGVKD. The CDR3 extends over 19 amino acids. This same sample was also part of a study on T cells of mothers and their children. As that study records: Donation came from a few healthy Caucasian mothers together with their six children. The TCR beta CDR3 read count exceeded 10 million for each mother and was about 2.8 million for each child.

The specimen sequenced was blood. The chain links TRBV10-3 to TRBJ2-3; a possible D gene is TRBD1 (5 bases). This TCR derives from a woman aged 35 to 49 in good health. The CDR3 region is CAISESGRKGAGHTDTQYF. Written as DNA, the CDR3 is TGTGCCATCAGTGAGTCGGGCAGAAAAGGGGCCGGACACACAGATACGCAGTATTTT.